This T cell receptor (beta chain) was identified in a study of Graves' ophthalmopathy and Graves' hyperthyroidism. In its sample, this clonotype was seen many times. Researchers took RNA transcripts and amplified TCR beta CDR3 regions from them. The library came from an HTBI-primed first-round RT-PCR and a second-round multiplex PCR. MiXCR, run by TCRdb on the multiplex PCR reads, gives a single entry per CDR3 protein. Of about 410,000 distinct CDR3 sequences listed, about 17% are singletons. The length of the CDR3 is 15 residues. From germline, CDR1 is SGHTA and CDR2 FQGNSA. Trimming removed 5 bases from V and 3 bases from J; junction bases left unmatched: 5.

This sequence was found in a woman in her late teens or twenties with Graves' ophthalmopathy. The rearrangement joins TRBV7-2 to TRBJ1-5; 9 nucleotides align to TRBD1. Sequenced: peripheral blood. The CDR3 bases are TGTGCCAGCAGCACTAGGACAGGGGTCAATCAGCCCCAGCATTTT. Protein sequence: CASSTRTGVNQPQHF.